These 5 T cell receptor beta chains were all obtained from the same sample, sequenced in a study of identical twins. TCRdb reprocessed the 5' RACE reads via MiXCR and lists one record per CDR3 protein. The sample has approximately 590,000 distinct CDR3 sequences, 9.6% seen once. In addition, the sample was reused for a study of yellow fever vaccine responses in identical twins.

The sequencing input was PBMCs. These receptors all come from a woman between 18 and 30 years old in good health.

This clonotype came up many times. This rearrangement joins TRBV25-1 to TRBJ2-7; possibly TRBD2 for D (6 bases). Looked up from germline, CDR1 is MGHDK and CDR2 is SYGVNS. The V gene lost 4 bases and the J gene lost 7 bases, with 14 bases spanning the gap. The CDR3 spans 13 residues. The chain's CDR3 is CASSGDLRWEQYF. The CDR3 DNA follows: TGTGCCAGCAGTGGGGACTTACGGTGGGAGCAGTACTTC.

The chain joins TRBV5-1 to TRBJ2-3; 11 bases match TRBD2. The germline V gene has CDR1 SGHRS and CDR2 YFSETQ. The junction had 10 bases not matched to a gene; V was cut back by 4 bases and J by 6 bases. The CDR3 has 16 amino acids. The CDR3 spells CASSTGASGGYDTQYF. The CDR3 nucleotides read TGCGCCAGCAGCACCGGAGCTAGCGGGGGGTATGATACGCAGTATTTT.

This clonotype was detected once. This chain connects TRBV12-3 or TRBV12-4 to TRBJ2-7; TRBD2 is a possible D gene (7 bases). The CDR3 has 14 amino acids. The V and J ends lost 6 bases and 6 bases respectively, with 18 bases between them. The CDR3 DNA follows: TGTGCCAGCAGCTTGGGGGGGGCCGCCCGCGAGCAGTACTTC. Its translation is CASSLGGAAREQYF.

This clonotype showed up many times. In nucleotides, the CDR3 is TGTGCCACCAGCAGAGATTCCCCGGGCTTCGGCGAGCAGTACTTC. This sequence encodes CATSRDSPGFGEQYF. The chain combines TRBV15 with TRBJ2-7; D gene unclear. The CDR3 runs 15 residues. V was trimmed by 0 bases and J by 6 bases, leaving 15 bases between them. Germline assignment: CDR1 LNHNV and CDR2 YYDKDF (reference sequence). Supplemented by reference TRBV15 and TRBJ2-7, the full variable domain reads DAMVIQNPRYQVTQFGKPVTLSCSQTLNHNVMYWYQQKSSQAPKLLFHYYDKDFNNEADTPDNFQSRRPNTSFCFLDIRSPGLGDTAMYLCATSRDSPGFGEQYFGPGTRLTVT.

This clonotype was observed a handful of times. The CDR3: CASSQDGQVYEQYF. DNA for the CDR3: TGCGCCAGCAGCCAAGACGGACAGGTCTACGAGCAGTACTTC. The chain recombines TRBV4-1 with TRBJ2-7; 7 bases fit TRBD1. The V gene end was trimmed by 0 bases and the J gene end by 3 bases; junction bases not matched to a gene: 2. The length of the CDR3 is 14 residues. The germline V gene has CDR1 MGHRA and CDR2 YSYEKL.